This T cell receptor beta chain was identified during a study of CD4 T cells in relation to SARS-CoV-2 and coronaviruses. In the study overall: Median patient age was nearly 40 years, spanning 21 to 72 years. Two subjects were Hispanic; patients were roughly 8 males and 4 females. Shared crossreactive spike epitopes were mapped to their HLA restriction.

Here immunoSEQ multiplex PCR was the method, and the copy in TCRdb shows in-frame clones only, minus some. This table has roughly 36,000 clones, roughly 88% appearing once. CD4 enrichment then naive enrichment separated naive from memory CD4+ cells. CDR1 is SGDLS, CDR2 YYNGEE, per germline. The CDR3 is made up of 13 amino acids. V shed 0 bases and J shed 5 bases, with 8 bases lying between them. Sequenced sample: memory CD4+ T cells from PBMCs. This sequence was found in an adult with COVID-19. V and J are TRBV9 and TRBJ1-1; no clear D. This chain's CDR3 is CASSVEVWTEAFF. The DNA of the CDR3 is TGTGCCAGCAGCGTAGAGGTCTGGACTGAAGCTTTCTTT. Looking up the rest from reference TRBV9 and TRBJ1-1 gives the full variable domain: DSGVTQTPKHLITATGQRVTLRCSPRSGDLSVYWYQQSLDQGLQFLIQYYNGEERAKGNILERFSAQQFPDLHSELNLSSLELGDSALYFCASSVEVWTEAFFGQGTRLTVV.